This TCR beta chain was sequenced for a study of STAT5B mutations in CD4+ large granular lymphocyte leukemia. Germline V lookup: CDR1 SGHVS, CDR2 FQNEAQ. V dropped 4 bases and J dropped 0 bases, with 13 bases sitting between them. The CDR3 covers 16 residues. The survey-level immunoSEQ assay was used. Method: immunoSEQ multiplex PCR; TCRdb's copy keeps in-frame clones and lacks some. The data hold over 45,000 clones, with under 80% observed a single time. The source material was CD4+ T cells from blood buffy coats. The chain links TRBV7-8 to TRBJ1-3; maybe TRBD1 (5 bases). The clonotype was recovered from a human donor in good health. This CDR3 reads CASSYQQDASGNTIYF. DNA of the CDR3: TGTGCCAGCAGCTACCAACAGGATGCCTCTGGAAACACCATATATTTT.